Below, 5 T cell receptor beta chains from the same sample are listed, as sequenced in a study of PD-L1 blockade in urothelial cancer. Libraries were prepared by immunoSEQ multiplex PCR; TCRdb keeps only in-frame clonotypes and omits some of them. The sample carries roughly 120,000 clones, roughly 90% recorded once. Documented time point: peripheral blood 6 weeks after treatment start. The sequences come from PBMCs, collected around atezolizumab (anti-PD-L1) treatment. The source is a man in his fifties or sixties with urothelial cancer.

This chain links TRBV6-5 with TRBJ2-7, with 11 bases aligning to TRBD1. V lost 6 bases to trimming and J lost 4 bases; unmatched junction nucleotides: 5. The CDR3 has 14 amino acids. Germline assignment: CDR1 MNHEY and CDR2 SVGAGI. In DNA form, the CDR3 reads TGTGCCAGCAGATCCGGGACAGGGGGGTACGAGCAGTACTTC. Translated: CASRSGTGGYEQYF.

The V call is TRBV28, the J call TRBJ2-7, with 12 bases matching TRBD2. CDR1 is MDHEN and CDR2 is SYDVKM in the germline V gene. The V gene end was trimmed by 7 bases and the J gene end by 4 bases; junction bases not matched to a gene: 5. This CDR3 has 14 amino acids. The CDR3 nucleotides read TGTGCCAGCAACCCTAGCGGGAGGGAATACGAGCAGTACTTC. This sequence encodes CASNPSGREYEQYF.

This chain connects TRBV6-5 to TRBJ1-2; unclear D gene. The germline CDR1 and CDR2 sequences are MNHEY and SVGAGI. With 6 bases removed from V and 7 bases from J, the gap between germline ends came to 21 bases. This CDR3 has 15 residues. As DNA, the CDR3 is TGTGCCAGCAGGCTTCTCGCAGCCATCCACAGTGGCTACACCTTC. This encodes CASRLLAAIHSGYTF.

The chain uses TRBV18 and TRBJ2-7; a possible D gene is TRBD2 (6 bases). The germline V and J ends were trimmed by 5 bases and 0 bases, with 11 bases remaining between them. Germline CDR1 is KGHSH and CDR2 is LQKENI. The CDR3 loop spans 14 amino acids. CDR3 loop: CASSSRGPSYEQYF. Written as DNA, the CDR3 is TGTGCCAGCTCATCGCGGGGACCCTCCTACGAGCAGTACTTC.

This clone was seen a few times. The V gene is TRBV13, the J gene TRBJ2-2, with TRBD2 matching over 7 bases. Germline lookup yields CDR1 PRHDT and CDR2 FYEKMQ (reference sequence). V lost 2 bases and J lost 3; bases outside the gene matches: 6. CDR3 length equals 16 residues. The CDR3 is CASSLYSSGYTGELFF. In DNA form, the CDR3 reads TGTGCCAGCAGCTTATATTCTAGCGGTTACACCGGGGAGCTGTTTTTT.